The next 12 T cell receptor beta chains were all read from a single sample in a study of blood T cell repertoires in COVID-19. Sequencing used immunoSEQ multiplex PCR; TCRdb keeps in-frame clones, though not all of them. The sample contains hundreds of thousands of clones, approximately 83% of which appear only once. The sequenced material came from peripheral blood. Source of these receptors: a human donor in a cohort sampled during active COVID-19.

With respect to this clone: A read error is possible here, since a much larger clone lies one base away. Without the conserved terminal phenylalanine or tryptophan, this CDR3 likely stems from a read error. J is TRBJ2-3 and V is TRBV7-9; a possible D gene is TRBD2 (6 bases). The germline V gene has CDR1 SEHNR and CDR2 FQNEAQ (reference sequence). V lost 2 bases, J lost 3 bases, and 12 bases lay in between. CDR3 length: 15 residues. The CDR3 loop reads CASSLTSGRTDTQYS. CDR3 DNA sequence: TGTGCCAGCAGCTTAACATCCGGGAGAACAGATACGCAGTATTCT.

V and J are TRBV28 and TRBJ2-7; TRBD2 might be the D (6 bases). The V and J ends lost 2 bases and 6 bases respectively, with 14 bases between them. The length of the CDR3 is 14 residues. The germline V gene encodes CDR1 MDHEN and CDR2 SYDVKM. The CDR3 coding sequence is TGTGCCAGCAGTTTAGGGGGGAGAGCCTCCGAGCAGTACTTC. Protein: CASSLGGRASEQYF. Looking up the rest from reference TRBV28 and TRBJ2-7 gives the full variable domain: DVKVTQSSRYLVKRTGEKVFLECVQDMDHENMFWYRQDPGLGLRLIYFSYDVKMKEKGDIPEGYSVSREKKERFSLILESASTNQTSMYLCASSLGGRASEQYFGPGTRLTVT.

V is TRBV6-5 and J is TRBJ2-1; 12 nucleotides match TRBD2. CDR3 length: 14 amino acids. The trim removed 8 bases at V and 9 bases at J, leaving 8 bases unmatched. CDR1 and CDR2 (germline): MNHEY, SVGAGI. CDR3 loop: CASASSGRAGEQFF. In nucleotides, the CDR3 is TGTGCCAGCGCTTCTAGCGGGAGGGCCGGTGAGCAGTTCTTC.

Points on this clone: Different DNA sequences within this sample yield the same CDR3. CDR3 DNA sequence: TGTGCCAGCAGCCTGGACAGGGGGCCTTACGAGCAGTACTTC. This sequence encodes CASSLDRGPYEQYF. The chain couples TRBV5-4 to TRBJ2-7; 11 nucleotides line up with TRBD1. Germline V lookup: CDR1 SGHNT, CDR2 YYREEE (reference sequence). CDR3 length: 14 amino acids. Trimming removed 4 bases from V and 4 bases from J; junction bases left unmatched: 4.

The chain carries TRBV28 and TRBJ2-7; 7 positions agree with TRBD1. Losses at the gene ends were 7 bases for V and 5 bases for J; bases not matched to a gene: 14. The CDR3 is made up of 15 amino acids. The germline CDR1 and CDR2 sequences are MDHEN and SYDVKM. The CDR3 is CASTAQETGADEQYF. The CDR3 region has the DNA TGTGCCAGCACCGCGCAAGAAACAGGGGCGGACGAGCAGTACTTC.

This rearrangement joins TRBV27 to TRBJ2-1; 7 positions match TRBD2. The length of the CDR3 is 16 residues. V shed 0 bases and J 7 bases; nucleotides not matched to a gene: 9. Germline V gene data show CDR1 as MNHEY and CDR2 as SMNVEV (reference sequence). The CDR3 DNA is TGTGCCAGCAGTTTATCATTAGGGACTACCCGAAATGAGCAGTTCTTC. Its translation is CASSLSLGTTRNEQFF.

The J gene is TRBJ1-1, the V gene TRBV12-3 or TRBV12-4; D is perhaps TRBD1 (6 bases). V was trimmed by 4 bases and J by 1 base, leaving 7 bases between them. The CDR3 is 13 residues long. Here the CDR3 reads CASSSTGNTEAFF. The CDR3 DNA is TGTGCCAGCAGTTCGACAGGGAACACTGAAGCTTTCTTT.

The V call is TRBV18, the J call TRBJ1-5, with 7 nucleotides matching TRBD1. This CDR3 is built from 13 residues. J lost 7 bases, V lost 5 bases, and 5 bases had no gene match. The germline V gene encodes CDR1 KGHSH and CDR2 LQKENI. This CDR3 reads CASSSGGQQPQHF. The CDR3 region has the DNA TGTGCCAGCTCATCAGGGGGACAGCAGCCCCAGCATTTT. The full variable domain, completed using reference TRBV18 and TRBJ1-5, is NAGVMQNPRHLVRRRGQEARLRCSPMKGHSHVYWYRQLPEEGLKFMVYLQKENIIDESGMPKERFSAEFPKEGPSILRIQQVVRGDSAAYFCASSSGGQQPQHFGDGTRLSIL.

The CDR3 bases are TGTGCCAGCAGCTTAGCCCGCACGGAGCTCTATGGCTACACCTTC. Residues: CASSLARTELYGYTF. This rearrangement joins TRBV7-2 to TRBJ1-2; no clear D. Trimming pared 0 bases from V and 4 bases from J, leaving 12 bases between. This CDR3 comprises 15 residues. CDR1 and CDR2 (germline): SGHTA, FQGNSA.

This chain uses TRBV18 with TRBJ2-7, with TRBD1 matching 9 bases. V shed 4 bases and J 4 bases; nucleotides not matched to a gene: 8. The CDR3 is made up of 15 amino acids. CDR1 KGHSH and CDR2 LQKENI come from the germline V gene. The CDR3 DNA reads TGTGCCAGCTCACGGGGACAGGGTGGGCGTTACGAGCAGTACTTC. It specifies CASSRGQGGRYEQYF.

DNA for the CDR3: TGTGCCACCAGCAGAGGGGGGGGACTAGCGGGAGGCGAGCAGTACTTC. It yields the protein CATSRGGGLAGGEQYF. This chain uses TRBV15 with TRBJ2-7; 15 bases map to TRBD2. J lost 6 bases, V lost 1 base, and 4 bases had no gene match. The CDR3 length is 16 residues. Looked up from germline, CDR1 is LNHNV and CDR2 is YYDKDF (reference sequence).

This clone was found a few times. The rearrangement links TRBV18 to TRBJ2-3; TRBD2 is a possible D gene (6 bases). The CDR3 spans 14 residues. Germline V gene data show CDR1 as KGHSH and CDR2 as LQKENI. V was cut by 8 bases and J by 6 bases, with 18 bases left in between. The CDR3 DNA reads as TGTGCCAGCCTGAGGACTAAACAGTCGGATACGCAGTATTTT. It codes for CASLRTKQSDTQYF.